Listed below are T cell receptor beta chains from one sample, sequenced in a study of shared clonotypes between healthy human individuals. The data were produced by immunoSEQ multiplex PCR, yet TCRdb's version contains in-frame clones alone and is incomplete. Altogether over 1.5 million clones are present, 95% to 99% being singletons, with the ten largest covering about 0.4%. The sequenced material came from naive CD4+ T cells sorted from blood. These TCRs come from a man between 25 and 39 years old in good health. Both conserved end residues are part of each CDR3. The order of the fields is J gene, clone size, D gene, V gene, CDR3 protein, CDR3 DNA. D genes are given only for firm matches. Size is omitted from some rows. Given values are once, few, many or a class for expanded clones.

>TRBJ1-3|.|.|TRBV5-1
CASSSSATSGNTIYF
TGCGCCAGCAGCTCTAGTGCTACCTCTGGAAACACCATATATTTT
>TRBJ2-7|.|.|TRBV6-1
CASTTGLIYEQYF
TGTGCCAGCACCACCGGACTCATATACGAGCAGTACTTC
>TRBJ2-2|.|.|TRBV5-1
CASSLRQFTGELFF
TGCGCCAGCAGCTTGCGCCAGTTCACCGGGGAGCTGTTTTTT
>TRBJ2-5|once|.|TRBV7-2
CASSRGGETQYF
TGTGCCAGCAGCAGGGGCGGAGAGACCCAGTACTTC
>TRBJ2-1|.|.|TRBV7-6
CASSLAGRRAVGRNNEQFF
TGTGCCAGCAGCTTAGCGGGGCGGCGAGCGGTTGGGAGGAACAATGAGCAGTTCTTC
>TRBJ2-1|.|TRBD2|TRBV27
CASSLGGRAGNEQFF
TGTGCCAGCAGTTTAGGCGGGAGGGCGGGAAATGAGCAGTTCTTC
>TRBJ2-5|once|.|TRBV27
CASSFIDSQETQYF
TGTGCCAGCAGTTTTATCGATAGTCAAGAGACCCAGTACTTC
>TRBJ2-5|.|TRBD1|TRBV5-1
CASSFRGQEHGGTQYF
TGCGCCAGCAGCTTCCGGGGACAGGAACACGGTGGGACCCAGTACTTC
>TRBJ2-5|.|.|TRBV19
CATKQHSQETQYF
TGTGCCACCAAACAGCACTCCCAAGAGACCCAGTACTTC
>TRBJ2-7|once|TRBD2|TRBV2
CASIPSGSDEQYF
TGTGCCAGCATCCCTAGCGGGAGCGACGAGCAGTACTTC
>TRBJ2-7|.|TRBD2|TRBV7-2
CASSLRASGRADEQYF
TGTGCCAGCAGCTTAAGGGCTAGCGGGAGAGCCGACGAGCAGTACTTC